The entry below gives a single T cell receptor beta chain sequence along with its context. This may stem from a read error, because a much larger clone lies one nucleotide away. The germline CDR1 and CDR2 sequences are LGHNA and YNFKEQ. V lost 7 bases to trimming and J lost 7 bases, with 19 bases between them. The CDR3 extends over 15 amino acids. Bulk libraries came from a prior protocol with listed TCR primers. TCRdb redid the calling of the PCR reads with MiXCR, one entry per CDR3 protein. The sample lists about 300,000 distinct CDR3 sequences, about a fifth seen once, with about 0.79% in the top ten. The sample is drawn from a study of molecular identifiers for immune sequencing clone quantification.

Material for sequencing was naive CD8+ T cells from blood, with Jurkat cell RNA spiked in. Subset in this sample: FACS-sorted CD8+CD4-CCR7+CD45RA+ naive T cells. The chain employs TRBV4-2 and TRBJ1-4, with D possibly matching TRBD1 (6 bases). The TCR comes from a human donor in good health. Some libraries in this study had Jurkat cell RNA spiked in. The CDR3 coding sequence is TGTGCCAGCACGGCAATGGCGGGGGCGGGTGAAAAACTGTTTTTT. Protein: CASTAMAGAGEKLFF.